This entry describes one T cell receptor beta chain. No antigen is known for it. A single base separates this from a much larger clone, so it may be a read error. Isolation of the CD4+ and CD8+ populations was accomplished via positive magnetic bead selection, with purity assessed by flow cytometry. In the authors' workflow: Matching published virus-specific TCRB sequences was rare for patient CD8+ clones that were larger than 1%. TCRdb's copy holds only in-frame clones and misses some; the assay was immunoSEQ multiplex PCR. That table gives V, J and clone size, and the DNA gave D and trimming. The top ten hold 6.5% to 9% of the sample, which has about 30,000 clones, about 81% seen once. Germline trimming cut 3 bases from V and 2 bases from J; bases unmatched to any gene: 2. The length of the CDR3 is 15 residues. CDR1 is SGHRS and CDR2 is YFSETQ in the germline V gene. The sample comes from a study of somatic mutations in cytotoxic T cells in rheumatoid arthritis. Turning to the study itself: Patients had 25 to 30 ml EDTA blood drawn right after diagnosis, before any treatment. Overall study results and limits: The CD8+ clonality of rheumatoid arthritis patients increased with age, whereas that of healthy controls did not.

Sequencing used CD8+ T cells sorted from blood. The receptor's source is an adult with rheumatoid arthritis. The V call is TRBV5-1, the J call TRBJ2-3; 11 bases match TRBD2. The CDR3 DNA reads TGCGCCAGCAGCTCGGGACTAGCGGACACAGATACGCAGTATTTT. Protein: CASSSGLADTDTQYF.